The 30 T cell receptor beta chains in this list originate from one sample, sequenced in a study of T-cell memory formation after mild COVID-19. TCRdb itself ran the 5' RACE reads through MiXCR, one entry per CDR3 protein. The sample yields a few hundred thousand distinct CDR3 sequences, around 27% seen once. The sequencing sample was made of PBMCs or a T cell subset sorted from them (not recorded which). The origin of the receptors is an adult woman who had mild COVID-19 (a few samples of this study predate the infection). Cell type and time point are not known.

The chain has TRBV4-1 and TRBJ2-2; D not certain. There are 12 residues in the CDR3. From germline, CDR1 is MGHRA and CDR2 YSYEKL. The germline V and J ends were trimmed by 6 bases and 5 bases, with 7 bases remaining between them. The CDR3, as DNA: TGCGCCAGCAGTGACGTAACCGGGGAGCTGTTTTTT. This gives the protein CASSDVTGELFF.

This clonotype was counted between two and nine times. The J gene is TRBJ2-7, the V gene TRBV12-3 or TRBV12-4; possibly TRBD1 or TRBD2 for D (6 bases each). The CDR3 runs to 14 residues. Trimming took 6 bases from V and 2 from J, leaving 14 bases between them. The CDR3 DNA sequence: TGTGCCAGCAGCTCCGGGGGCGGTACCTACGAGCAGTACTTC. It yields the protein CASSSGGGTYEQYF.

This clonotype has more than one count but fewer than ten. The V call is TRBV19, the J call TRBJ1-2, with TRBD1 matching 10 bases. This CDR3 comprises 16 residues. Losses at the gene ends were 5 bases for V and 3 bases for J; bases not matched to a gene: 9. Germline V gene sequence: CDR1 LNHDA, CDR2 SQIVND (reference sequence). The CDR3 nucleotides are TGTGCCAGTAGTCCCCGTCCCGGACAGGGGGACTATGGCTACACCTTC. Its protein is CASSPRPGQGDYGYTF.

This clonotype was recorded a few times. The V and J genes are TRBV15 and TRBJ2-3; the D call may be TRBD1 or TRBD2 (7 bases each). The CDR3 sequence is 16 residues long. V shed 1 base and J shed 3 bases, with 14 bases lying between them. Germline CDR1 LNHNV, CDR2 YYDKDF (reference sequence). DNA for the CDR3: TGTGCCACCAGCAGAGGGGAGGGACAGCATACAGATACGCAGTATTTT. Translating it yields CATSRGEGQHTDTQYF.

This clonotype showed up just a few times. The CDR3 loop reads CASTRGRSRYTDTQYF. The CDR3 region has the DNA TGTGCCAGCACCAGGGGCCGTTCTCGTTACACAGATACGCAGTATTTT. The chain uses TRBV6-2 or TRBV6-3 and TRBJ2-3; D is possibly TRBD1 (6 bases). The CDR3 has 16 residues. The V end lost 7 bases, the J end lost 2 bases, and 19 bases lay between the germline ends. The germline V gene has CDR1 MNHEY and CDR2 SVGEGT.

The J gene is TRBJ1-5, the V gene TRBV24-1; 8 positions match TRBD1. Germline V gene data show CDR1 as KGHDR and CDR2 as SFDVKD. V shed 2 bases and J 6 bases; nucleotides not matched to a gene: 11. The CDR3 is 17 amino acids. CDR3: CATSDSSAGQVTQPQHF. Written as DNA, the CDR3 is TGTGCCACCAGTGATTCTTCCGCGGGACAGGTAACTCAGCCCCAGCATTTT.

This clonotype was counted many times. The chain couples TRBV9 to TRBJ2-7; TRBD1 matches 12 bases. Germline trimming cut 4 bases from V and 5 bases from J; bases unmatched to any gene: 4. This CDR3 is 14 amino acids long. Germline CDR1 reads SGDLS; CDR2 reads YYNGEE. The CDR3 sequence: CASSWGTGGDEQYF. The CDR3 DNA follows: TGTGCCAGCAGCTGGGGGACAGGGGGCGACGAGCAGTACTTC.

The chain is built from TRBV2 and TRBJ2-7; D may be TRBD1 (5 bases). The CDR3 covers 13 residues. Per germline, CDR1 SNHLY and CDR2 FYNNEI. The V gene lost 3 bases and the J gene lost 2 bases, with 8 bases spanning the gap. The CDR3 spells CASSEAGPYEQYF. CDR3 nucleotide sequence: TGTGCCAGCAGTGAGGCAGGGCCCTACGAGCAGTACTTC.

V and J are TRBV7-8 and TRBJ2-4, with 13 bases lining up with TRBD2. The ends lost 1 base at V and 7 bases at J; junction bases unmatched: 7. The CDR3 extends over 17 amino acids. Germline CDR1 SGHVS, CDR2 FQNEAQ. The CDR3 region has the DNA TGTGCCAGCAGCTTAGGCCCACTAGCGGGGGGGCAGAACATTCAGTACTTC. The encoded protein is CASSLGPLAGGQNIQYF.

This sequence joins TRBV25-1 and TRBJ2-1, with D perhaps TRBD2 (6 bases). The CDR3 totals 14 residues. Germline CDR1 reads MGHDK; CDR2 reads SYGVNS. Trimming pared 7 bases from V and 0 bases from J, leaving 10 bases between. Written as DNA, the CDR3 is TGTGCCAGCACTCACGGGAGCTCCTACAATGAGCAGTTCTTC. The encoded protein is CASTHGSSYNEQFF.

This clonotype was seen more than once but under ten times. This chain uses TRBV3-1 with TRBJ1-2; the match to TRBD1 covers 9 bases. With V trimmed by 0 bases and J by 7 bases, 12 bases remained unmatched. The CDR3 totals 17 residues. The V gene's germline CDR1 is LGHDT and CDR2 YNNKEL (reference sequence). The chain's CDR3 is CASSQDSGTGSFFGYTF. The CDR3, as DNA: TGTGCCAGCAGCCAAGATTCGGGGACAGGGTCATTTTTTGGCTACACCTTC.

This clonotype was seen a handful of times. The gene calls are TRBV5-1 and TRBJ2-1; 13 nucleotides match TRBD2. The V and J ends lost 2 bases and 1 base, in that order; junction bases with no gene match: 3. The germline V gene has CDR1 SGHRS and CDR2 YFSETQ. This CDR3 has 17 amino acids. The CDR3: CASSFRLAGGSYNEQFF. CDR3 in DNA: TGCGCCAGCAGCTTTCGACTAGCGGGGGGATCCTACAATGAGCAGTTCTTC.

The sample holds one count of this clonotype. The chain is built from TRBV7-6 and TRBJ1-1, with TRBD1 as a possible D gene (5 bases). The CDR3 length is 14 residues. Germline CDR1 is SGHVS and CDR2 is FNYEAQ. V was cut by 5 bases and J by 4 bases, with 14 bases left in between. CDR3 sequence (DNA): TGTGCCAGCAGCGGGGGATGGGGGACCACTGAAGCTTTCTTT. Its translation: CASSGGWGTTEAFF.

This clonotype was recorded at least ten times. The J gene is TRBJ2-7, the V gene TRBV12-3 or TRBV12-4; D remains unclear. V was pared by 5 bases and J by 4 bases, with 9 bases between. The CDR3 consists of 12 residues. This chain's CDR3 is CASSQPFYEQYF. DNA for the CDR3: TGTGCCAGCAGTCAGCCCTTTTACGAGCAGTACTTC.

The chain couples TRBV24-1 to TRBJ2-6; TRBD1 might be the D (6 bases). Trimming removed 3 bases from V and 1 base from J, with 12 bases in between. The CDR3 is 17 residues long. Per the germline V gene, CDR1 is KGHDR and CDR2 is SFDVKD. The CDR3 sequence: CATSDPTGISGANVLTF. For the CDR3, the DNA is TGTGCCACCAGTGATCCCACAGGGATATCTGGGGCCAACGTCCTGACTTTC.

The rearrangement uses TRBV7-2 and TRBJ2-7; no definite D call. Per germline, CDR1 SGHTA and CDR2 FQGNSA. Trimming took 6 bases from V and 7 from J, leaving 19 bases between them. This CDR3 comprises 14 residues. CDR3 protein: CASRDDLRTLEQYF. The CDR3 DNA is TGTGCCAGCAGAGACGATTTACGGACCTTAGAGCAGTACTTC.

V gene TRBV9 combines with J gene TRBJ2-3; D gene unclear. The CDR3 extends over 13 amino acids. Trimming pared 0 bases from V and 8 bases from J, leaving 10 bases between. The germline V gene encodes CDR1 SGDLS and CDR2 YYNGEE. The CDR3 sequence is CASSVALGVTQYF. The DNA for the CDR3 is TGTGCCAGCAGCGTAGCTTTGGGTGTTACGCAGTATTTT.

The V gene is TRBV24-1, the J gene TRBJ2-5; 7 bases match TRBD1. Germline CDR1 is KGHDR and CDR2 is SFDVKD. Unmatched junction bases numbered 6, after V lost 4 bases and J lost 5 bases. The CDR3 is 14 amino acids. As DNA, the CDR3 is TGTGCCACCAGTGACGAGGGACAGTCGGAGACCCAGTACTTC. It is translated as CATSDEGQSETQYF.

This rearrangement joins TRBV5-6 to TRBJ1-1, with TRBD1 as a possible D gene (5 bases). This CDR3 is built from 15 residues. The V gene's germline CDR1 is SGHDT and CDR2 YYEEEE. Trimming took 0 bases from V and 3 from J, leaving 12 bases between them. CDR3 loop: CASSLDRQGDTEAFF. CDR3 sequence (DNA): TGTGCCAGCAGCTTGGATCGGCAGGGCGACACTGAAGCTTTCTTT.

This clonotype has only a few counts. The rearrangement joins TRBV9 to TRBJ2-7; 9 bases are a match to TRBD1. The CDR3 contains 16 residues. CDR1 and CDR2 from the germline V gene are SGDLS and YYNGEE. Germline trimming cut 4 bases from V and 2 bases from J; bases unmatched to any gene: 10. CDR3 DNA sequence: TGTGCCAGCAGCTCAACCTTGGACAGGGGCACCTACGAGCAGTACTTC. It encodes CASSSTLDRGTYEQYF.

V is TRBV7-3 and J is TRBJ2-3, with D possibly TRBD1 on 5 matching bases. V was cut by 4 bases and J by 0 bases, with 8 bases left in between. The germline V gene has CDR1 SGHTA and CDR2 FQGTGA. This CDR3 spans 14 amino acids. The CDR3 reads CASSSTVSTDTQYF. The CDR3 DNA sequence: TGTGCCAGCAGCTCGACAGTGAGCACAGATACGCAGTATTTT.

This chain links TRBV19 with TRBJ1-2; 8 nucleotides align to TRBD1. V was pared by 3 bases and J by 6 bases, with 12 bases of the junction left unmatched. Looked up from germline, CDR1 is LNHDA and CDR2 is SQIVND (reference sequence). The CDR3 runs 16 residues. CDR3 nucleotide sequence: TGTGCCAGTAGTATTAGCCCCGGACAGGGTAAGGATGGCTACACCTTC. Its translation is CASSISPGQGKDGYTF.

This clonotype has just a few counts. V gene TRBV19 combines with J gene TRBJ2-7; the match to TRBD1 covers 10 bases. Germline V lookup: CDR1 LNHDA, CDR2 SQIVND (reference sequence). The V and J ends lost 3 bases and 2 bases, in that order; junction bases with no gene match: 4. The CDR3 runs to 15 residues. The DNA for the CDR3 is TGTGCCAGTAGTATCTACGGACAGGGGGCCTACGAGCAGTACTTC. This gives the protein CASSIYGQGAYEQYF.

The chain couples TRBV20-1 to TRBJ1-4; no firm D call. This CDR3 contains 11 residues. Germline lookup yields CDR1 DFQATT and CDR2 SNEGSKA (reference sequence). V was cut by 1 base and J by 4 bases, with 1 base left in between. The CDR3 sequence is CSARVNEKLFF. In nucleotides, the CDR3 is TGCAGTGCTAGAGTTAATGAAAAACTGTTTTTT.

This clonotype was counted only a few times. J is TRBJ2-2 and V is TRBV29-1; tentatively, D is TRBD1 (8 bases). In germline, CDR1 is SQVTM, CDR2 ANQGSEA. V was shortened by 6 bases and J by 6 bases, with 14 bases between the two germline ends. This CDR3 is built from 13 residues. The CDR3, as DNA: TGCAGCGTAAGGACAGGGAGGGCCGGGGAGCTGTTTTTT. Translation gives CSVRTGRAGELFF.

The chain couples TRBV11-2 to TRBJ2-2; D is perhaps TRBD1 (6 bases). Germline-derived CDR1 and CDR2 are SGHAT and FQNNGV. The ends were cut back, 2 bases at V and 8 bases at J, with 18 bases in the middle. The CDR3 is 16 amino acids. CDR3 sequence reads: CASSLWSWGRLGELFF. The CDR3 region has the DNA TGTGCCAGCAGCTTATGGTCGTGGGGGCGACTGGGGGAGCTGTTTTTT.

This sequence joins TRBV5-4 and TRBJ1-1; D perhaps matches TRBD1 (5 bases). CDR3 size: 15 residues. Trimming shortened V by 2 bases and J by 0 bases, and 11 bases separated the two germline ends. The germline CDR1 and CDR2 sequences are SGHNT and YYREEE (reference sequence). CDR3 loop: CASSLGDRMNTEAFF. The CDR3 DNA reads as TGTGCCAGCAGCTTAGGAGACAGAATGAACACTGAAGCTTTCTTT.

This clonotype turned up a few times. The V call is TRBV27, the J call TRBJ1-4; D is unclear. The germline V gene encodes CDR1 MNHEY and CDR2 SMNVEV (reference sequence). V lost 2 bases to trimming and J lost 7 bases, with 17 bases between them. The CDR3 spans 16 residues. Here the CDR3 DNA reads TGTGCCAGCAGTTTAAGGGTCCGGTCGGATTCTGAAAAACTGTTTTTT. Residues: CASSLRVRSDSEKLFF. The variable domain in full, with the rest retrieved from reference TRBV27 and TRBJ1-4, is EAQVTQNPRYLITVTGKKLTVTCSQNMNHEYMSWYRQDPGLGLRQIYYSMNVEVTDKGDVPEGYKVSRKEKRNFPLILESPSPNQTSLYFCASSLRVRSDSEKLFFGSGTQLSVL.

This clonotype has more than one count but fewer than ten. This CDR3 is CASSQGLTGLNTEAFF. CDR3 DNA sequence: TGTGCCAGCAGCCAAGGCCTTACGGGACTGAACACTGAAGCTTTCTTT. The V call is TRBV3-1, the J call TRBJ1-1, with D possibly matching TRBD1 (5 bases). V shed 1 base and J shed 0 bases, with 12 bases lying between them. CDR1 and CDR2 from the germline V gene are LGHDT and YNNKEL (reference sequence). This CDR3 is built from 16 residues.

The chain uses TRBV12-3 or TRBV12-4 and TRBJ2-2; no firm D call. The CDR3 consists of 13 residues. Trimming left V 3 bases short and J 5 bases short, with 7 bases between. The CDR3 nucleotides read TGTGCCAGCAGTTTGGTAGAGACCGGGGAGCTGTTTTTT. Protein: CASSLVETGELFF.